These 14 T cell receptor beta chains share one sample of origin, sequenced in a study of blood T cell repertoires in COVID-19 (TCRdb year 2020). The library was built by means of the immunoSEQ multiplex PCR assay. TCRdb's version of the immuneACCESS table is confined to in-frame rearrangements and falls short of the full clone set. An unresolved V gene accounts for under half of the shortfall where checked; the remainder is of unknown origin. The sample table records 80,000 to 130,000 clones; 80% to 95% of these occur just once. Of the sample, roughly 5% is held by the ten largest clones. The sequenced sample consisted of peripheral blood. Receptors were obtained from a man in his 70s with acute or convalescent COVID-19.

DNA for the CDR3: TGCAGCGCTTCTAGGCTCGACACCGGGGAGCTGTTTTTT. As protein: CSASRLDTGELFF. This chain uses TRBV29-1 with TRBJ2-2; D remains unclear. This CDR3 is 13 amino acids long. In germline, CDR1 is SQVTM, CDR2 ANQGSEA. V lost 7 bases to trimming and J lost 3 bases, with 12 bases between them.

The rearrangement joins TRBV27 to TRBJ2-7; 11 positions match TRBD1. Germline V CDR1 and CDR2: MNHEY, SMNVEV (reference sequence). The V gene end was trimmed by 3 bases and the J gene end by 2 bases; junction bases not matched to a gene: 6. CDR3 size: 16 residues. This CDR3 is CASSFSRTGGAYEQYF. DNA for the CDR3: TGTGCCAGCAGTTTCTCGCGGACAGGGGGCGCCTACGAGCAGTACTTC.

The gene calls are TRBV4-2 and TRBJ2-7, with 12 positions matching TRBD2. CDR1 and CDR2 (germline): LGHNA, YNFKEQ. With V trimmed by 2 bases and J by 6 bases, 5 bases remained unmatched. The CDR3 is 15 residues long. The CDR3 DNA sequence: TGTGCCAGCAGCCAAACGACTAGCGGGAGATCCGAGCAGTACTTC. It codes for CASSQTTSGRSEQYF.

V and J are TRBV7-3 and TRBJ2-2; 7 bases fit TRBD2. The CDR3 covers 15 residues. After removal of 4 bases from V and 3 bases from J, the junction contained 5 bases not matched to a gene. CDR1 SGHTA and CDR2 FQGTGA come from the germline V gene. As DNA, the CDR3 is TGTGCCAGCAGCTCGGGACTACCCTACACCGGGGAGCTGTTTTTT. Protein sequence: CASSSGLPYTGELFF.

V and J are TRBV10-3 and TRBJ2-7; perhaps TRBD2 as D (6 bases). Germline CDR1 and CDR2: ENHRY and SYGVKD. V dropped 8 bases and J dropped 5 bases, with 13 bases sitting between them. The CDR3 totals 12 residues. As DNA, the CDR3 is TGTGCCATCTCCTCCAGGGAGGACGAGCAGTACTTC. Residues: CAISSREDEQYF.

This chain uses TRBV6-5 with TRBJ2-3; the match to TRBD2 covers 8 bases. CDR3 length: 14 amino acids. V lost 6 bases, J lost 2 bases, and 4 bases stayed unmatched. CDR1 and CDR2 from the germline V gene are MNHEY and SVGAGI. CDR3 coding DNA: TGTGCCAGCAGACTAGCGGTACACACAGATACGCAGTATTTT. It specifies CASRLAVHTDTQYF.

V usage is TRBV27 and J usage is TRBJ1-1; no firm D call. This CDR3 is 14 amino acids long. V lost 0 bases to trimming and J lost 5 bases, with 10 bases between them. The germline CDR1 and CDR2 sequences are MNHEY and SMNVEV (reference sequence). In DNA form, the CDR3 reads TGTGCCAGCAGTTTATCGCGGGTTGGGACTGAAGCTTTCTTT. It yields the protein CASSLSRVGTEAFF.

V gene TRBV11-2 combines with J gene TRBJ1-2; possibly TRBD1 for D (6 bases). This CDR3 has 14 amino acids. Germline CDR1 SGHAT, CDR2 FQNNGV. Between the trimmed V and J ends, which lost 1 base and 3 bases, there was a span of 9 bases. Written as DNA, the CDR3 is TGTGCCAGCAGCTTAGCGGCAGGGGACTATGGCTACACCTTC. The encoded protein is CASSLAAGDYGYTF.

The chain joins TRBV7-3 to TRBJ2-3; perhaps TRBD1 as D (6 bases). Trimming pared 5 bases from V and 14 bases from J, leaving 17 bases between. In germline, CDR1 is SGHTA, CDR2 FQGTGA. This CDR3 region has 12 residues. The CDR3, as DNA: TGTGCCAGCAGCAAACCGGGACAAGATCCGTATTTT. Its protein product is CASSKPGQDPYF.

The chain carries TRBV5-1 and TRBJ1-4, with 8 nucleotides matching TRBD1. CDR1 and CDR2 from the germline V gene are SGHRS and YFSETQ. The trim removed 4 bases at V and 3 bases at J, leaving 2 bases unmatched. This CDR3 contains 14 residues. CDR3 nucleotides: TGCGCCAGCAGCCAGGGGGCGGCTAATGAAAAACTGTTTTTT. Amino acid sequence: CASSQGAANEKLFF.

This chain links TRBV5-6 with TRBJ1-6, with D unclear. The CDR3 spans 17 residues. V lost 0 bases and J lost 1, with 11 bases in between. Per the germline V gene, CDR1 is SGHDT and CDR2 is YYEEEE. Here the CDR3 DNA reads TGTGCCAGCAGCTTGGTGGGGTGGAGGTCCTATAATTCACCCCTCCACTTT. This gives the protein CASSLVGWRSYNSPLHF. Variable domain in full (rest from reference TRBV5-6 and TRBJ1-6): DAGVTQSPTHLIKTRGQQVTLRCSPKSGHDTVSWYQQALGQGPQFIFQYYEEEERQRGNFPDRFSGHQFPNYSSELNVNALLLGDSALYLCASSLVGWRSYNSPLHFGNGTRLTVT.

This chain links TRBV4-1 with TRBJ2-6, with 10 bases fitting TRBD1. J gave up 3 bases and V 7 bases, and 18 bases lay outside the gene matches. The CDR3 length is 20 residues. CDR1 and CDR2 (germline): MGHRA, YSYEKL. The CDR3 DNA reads TGCGCCAGCATGCCCCTACTTACCAGACAGGGGGCGGATGGGGCCAACGTCCTGACTTTC. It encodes CASMPLLTRQGADGANVLTF.

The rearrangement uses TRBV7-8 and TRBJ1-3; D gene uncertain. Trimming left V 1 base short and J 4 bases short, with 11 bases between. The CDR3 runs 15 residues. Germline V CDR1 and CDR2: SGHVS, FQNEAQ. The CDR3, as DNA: TGTGCCAGCAGCTTAGTGGCAGTTGGCGGAAACACCATATATTTT. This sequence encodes CASSLVAVGGNTIYF.

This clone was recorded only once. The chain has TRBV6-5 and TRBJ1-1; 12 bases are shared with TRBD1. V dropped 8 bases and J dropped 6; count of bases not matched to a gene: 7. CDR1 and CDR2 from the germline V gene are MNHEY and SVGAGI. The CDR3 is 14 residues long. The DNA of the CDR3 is TGTGCCAGCCGGGACAGGGGGCAGGTACCTGAAGCTTTCTTT. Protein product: CASRDRGQVPEAFF.